This entry is about one TCR beta chain. Its antigen remains undetermined. Base qualities are missing; no much larger clone stands one base away. According to the germline V gene (reference sequence), CDR1 reads LNHDA and CDR2 reads SQIVND. Taken from cysteine to phenylalanine, the CDR3 has 13 residues. Kept here is only the CDR3 DNA, which spans 39 bases and is read in frame from base 1. From V the trimming removes 3 bases and from J it removes 5 bases, while the gene matches leave 3 bases of the junction unaccounted for. The sample belongs to a study of blood T cell repertoires in COVID-19 (dated by TCRdb to the early 2020s). Regarding the complete study: Samples from collaborators originated in the United States, Italy and Spain and spanned both the acute and convalescent phases of COVID-19. The repertoires were released in a freely available public database intended as a resource for research on the immune response to SARS-CoV-2. A de-identified subject ID, COVID-19 status, age in years and sex were almost always included in the sample metadata. Where available, HLA class I and class II types were obtained from metadata supplied by the sample provider rather than from assay-based typing. The material from the prospective study consisted of cDNA or gDNA derived from T cells, B-cell-depleted T cells, or PBMCs. Deeply sampled blood TCRbeta repertoires from subjects exposed to, actively infected with, or recovered from COVID-19 were included in the dataset. The samples were drawn from two sources: the first 160 participants of the ongoing ImmuneRACE study, and 1,200 or so subjects contributed by 6 global collaborators. Points the paper makes about the study in general: How much clinical and demographic metadata was included differed by source and by participant, and the metadata was provided uncurated.

The immunoSEQ Assay, a bias-controlled multiplex PCR, was used to amplify TCRbeta CDR3 regions from genomic DNA. For the original study's pipeline: Nucleated cell counts per sample were estimated from amplification of reference gene primers within the assay. To quantify the absolute abundance of each unique TCRbeta CDR3 rearrangement, sequence reads were collapsed and filtered. For each sample, productive Simpson clonality was calculated as the square root of Simpson's diversity index across productive rearrangements. The table was pulled from immuneACCESS by TCRdb, which kept in-frame rearrangements only. Such tables lose some clones; where checked, under half of the loss comes from unresolved V genes, and the rest has no known cause. V and J calls and clone size come straight from that table; D and trimming were deduced from the DNA. The sample table shows about 310,000 clones, and 87% are seen once. The top ten constitute 1% of the sample.

Each collaborating institution followed its own protocols to collect whole blood in K2EDTA tubes. Collaborator samples were shipped for TCRbeta analysis as frozen whole blood, isolated PBMCs, or DNA extracted from either sample type. Sequences were obtained from peripheral blood. This clonotype originated in a man aged 50 or older with active or convalescent COVID-19. This chain is built from TRBV19 and TRBJ1-1; 7 central bases correspond to TRBD1. The nucleotide sequence reads TGTGCCAGTAGTATCCGCAGGGGGACTGAAGCTTTCTTT. This codes for CASSIRRGTEAFF.